This TCR beta chain was profiled in a study of beta chain features in type 1 diabetes. This CDR3 contains 15 residues. Germline values: CDR1 MDHEN, CDR2 SYDVKM. Germline trimming cut 11 bases from V and 8 bases from J; bases unmatched to any gene: 12. Expressed TCRB transcripts were sequenced, since all the RNA that had been isolated was reverse transcribed. Profiling relied on immunoSEQ multiplex PCR, and the TCRdb table lists in-frame clones only, not all of them. The repertoire includes a few hundred thousand clones, 10% to 15% of them detected once, and approximately 0.01% sits in the top ten. Study-level points and caveats: Shorter TCRB CDR3s, moderately but significantly so, were found in Type 1 diabetes patients in all four CD4+ subsets.

This clone turned up a few times. Its matching antigen is unknown. V gene TRBV28 combines with J gene TRBJ1-6; 10 bases are shared with TRBD1. Sequencing input: naive CD4+ T cells from blood. The receptor was isolated from a woman aged 18-35 years with type 1 diabetes. The CDR3 loop is CALQMDRGFDSPLHF. The CDR3 DNA is TGTGCCTTACAAATGGACAGGGGGTTTGATTCACCCCTCCACTTT.